Presented here are 20 T cell receptor beta chains from one specimen sequenced in a study of CD8 T cells in ankylosing spondylitis. Study results and limitations: A motif in TCR beta, a set of eight or nine highly homologous variants, appeared characteristic of ankylosing spondylitis blood.

TCRdb re-derived calls from the 5' RACE reads in MiXCR, one entry per CDR3 protein. In the table there are roughly 700,000 distinct CDR3 sequences, under 20% of which are singletons. Their antigens remain unidentified. Sequenced: blood, either unsorted or a sorted T cell fraction (not recorded which). These receptors were taken from a male donor with ankylosing spondylitis.

The rearrangement joins TRBV10-3 to TRBJ2-4, with D tentatively TRBD1 or TRBD2 (5 bases each). CDR1 is ENHRY, CDR2 SYGVKD, per germline. V lost 6 bases to trimming and J lost 0 bases, with 12 bases between them. The CDR3 totals 15 residues. Written as DNA, the CDR3 is TGTGCCATCAGCACCGGGACCGGAGCCAAAAACATTCAGTACTTC. This sequence encodes CAISTGTGAKNIQYF.

This rearrangement joins TRBV24-1 to TRBJ2-1; 7 nucleotides line up with TRBD1. From germline, CDR1 is KGHDR and CDR2 SFDVKD. The CDR3 contains 16 residues. V shed 3 bases and J 3 bases; nucleotides not matched to a gene: 7. The CDR3 reads CATSDPQGVGYNEQFF. The DNA of the CDR3 is TGTGCCACCAGTGATCCCCAGGGGGTAGGCTACAATGAGCAGTTCTTC.

This clonotype came up many times. In DNA, the CDR3 is TGTGCCAGCAGCCAAGGTGTAGCAGACTATGGCTACACCTTC. Amino acids: CASSQGVADYGYTF. The chain has TRBV4-2 and TRBJ1-2; D unclear. The CDR3 loop spans 14 amino acids. In germline, CDR1 is LGHNA, CDR2 YNFKEQ. Trimming shortened V by 1 base and J by 3 bases, and 9 bases separated the two germline ends.

The table lists this clonotype with a few counts. This chain joins TRBV20-1 and TRBJ2-3, with D possibly being TRBD2 (6 bases). V gave up 5 bases and J gave up 5 bases, with 17 bases separating them. The CDR3 loop spans 14 amino acids. CDR1 is DFQATT and CDR2 is SNEGSKA in the germline V gene (reference sequence). CDR3 sequence reads: CSADRDSLRDTQYF. The DNA for the CDR3 is TGCAGTGCTGACCGGGACTCCCTACGAGATACGCAGTATTTT.

Only a few counts were recorded for this clonotype. The chain carries TRBV10-3 and TRBJ2-1; 11 bases are shared with TRBD2. Germline values: CDR1 ENHRY, CDR2 SYGVKD. The V gene end was trimmed by 3 bases and the J gene end by 5 bases; junction bases not matched to a gene: 3. This CDR3 has 15 residues. The CDR3 loop is CAISDILAGDNEQFF. CDR3 bases: TGTGCCATCAGTGACATACTAGCGGGAGACAATGAGCAGTTCTTC.

This clonotype came up a few times. This rearrangement joins TRBV6-2 or TRBV6-3 to TRBJ1-2; D uncertain. The CDR3 consists of 12 residues. Germline V gene data show CDR1 as MNHEY and CDR2 as SVGEGT. V dropped 2 bases and J dropped 7 bases, with 8 bases sitting between them. CDR3 sequence reads: CASSYDAAGYTF. In DNA, the CDR3 is TGTGCCAGCAGTTACGATGCGGCTGGCTACACCTTC.

The chain carries TRBV5-5 and TRBJ2-2; 9 bases are shared with TRBD1. Unmatched junction bases numbered 6, after V lost 4 bases and J lost 5 bases. This CDR3 has 15 residues. Germline V gives CDR1 SGHKS, CDR2 YYEKEE (reference sequence). The chain's CDR3 is CASSLTGTGTGELFF. In nucleotides, the CDR3 is TGTGCCAGCAGCCTGACAGGGACAGGGACCGGGGAGCTGTTTTTT.

This clonotype has just a few counts. V usage is TRBV10-3 and J usage is TRBJ2-5; 8 bases fit TRBD2. V was pared by 2 bases and J by 2 bases, with 7 bases of the junction left unmatched. The CDR3 runs 16 residues. The germline gives CDR1 ENHRY, CDR2 SYGVKD. CDR3 in amino acids: CAISEASGGKQETQYF. CDR3 nucleotides: TGTGCCATCAGTGAGGCTTCGGGGGGGAAACAAGAGACCCAGTACTTC.

This chain uses TRBV28 with TRBJ1-5; D unclear. The CDR3 has 15 amino acids. The V gene's germline CDR1 is MDHEN and CDR2 SYDVKM. Trimming took off 5 bases at V and 0 bases at J, with 11 bases between the two ends. The CDR3 region has the DNA TGTGCCAGCAGTAACGACGGTAATAGCAATCAGCCCCAGCATTTT. Its protein is CASSNDGNSNQPQHF.

CDR3 amino acids: CASSVAETGYVHEQYF. The CDR3 DNA reads as TGTGCCAGCAGCGTAGCTGAGACAGGGTATGTCCACGAGCAGTACTTC. The chain is built from TRBV9 and TRBJ2-7; TRBD1 aligns across 7 bases. The J segment lost 5 bases and the V segment lost 0 bases, leaving 11 bases of the junction unmatched. Germline-derived CDR1 and CDR2 are SGDLS and YYNGEE. The CDR3 covers 16 residues.

This clonotype was detected only a few times. V and J are TRBV5-6 and TRBJ2-1; D might be TRBD1 (6 bases). Germline loops: CDR1 SGHDT, CDR2 YYEEEE. The CDR3 is made up of 14 amino acids. Trimming shortened V by 0 bases and J by 3 bases, and 7 bases separated the two germline ends. The DNA for the CDR3 is TGTGCCAGCAGCTTGGAGACAGGCTACAATGAGCAGTTCTTC. It encodes CASSLETGYNEQFF.

The rearrangement links TRBV11-2 to TRBJ2-5; TRBD2 is a possible D gene (6 bases). This CDR3 region has 18 residues. The ends were cut back, 2 bases at V and 1 base at J, with 20 bases in the middle. The germline CDR1 and CDR2 sequences are SGHAT and FQNNGV. This chain's CDR3 is CASSLSNKTRRGQETQYF. DNA of the CDR3: TGTGCCAGCAGCTTAAGTAACAAAACAAGGAGGGGCCAAGAGACCCAGTACTTC.

This chain links TRBV11-1 with TRBJ2-1; D is undetermined. Germline loops: CDR1 SGHAT, CDR2 FQDESV (reference sequence). The CDR3 is 19 amino acids. V lost 0 bases to trimming and J lost 4 bases, with 22 bases between them. The DNA of the CDR3 is TGTGCCAGCAGCTTAGCGCCCGGGTACAGCCCCTGGATTTACAATGAGCAGTTCTTC. As protein: CASSLAPGYSPWIYNEQFF.

The rearrangement uses TRBV10-3 and TRBJ1-1, with D unresolved. From germline, CDR1 is ENHRY and CDR2 SYGVKD. V was clipped by 4 bases and J by 1 base, with 10 bases between them. The length of the CDR3 is 14 residues. CDR3 coding DNA: TGTGCCATCAGTGGCACGGTCGGGAACACTGAAGCTTTCTTT. Its translation: CAISGTVGNTEAFF.

This clonotype was seen more than once but under ten times. This chain uses TRBV20-1 with TRBJ2-7; 14 bases fit TRBD2. V lost 0 bases to trimming and J lost 6 bases; unmatched junction nucleotides: 13. CDR1 is DFQATT and CDR2 is SNEGSKA in the germline V gene (reference sequence). This CDR3 has 18 amino acids. The CDR3 nucleotides are TGCAGTGCTAGAGACCCGGGACTAGCGGGAGCCCATGGGGGCGAGCAGTACTTC. Residues: CSARDPGLAGAHGGEQYF.

The V call is TRBV5-1, the J call TRBJ1-2; 8 positions match TRBD1. CDR1 is SGHRS and CDR2 is YFSETQ in the germline V gene. Losses at the gene ends were 0 bases for V and 6 bases for J; bases not matched to a gene: 7. The CDR3 runs 15 residues. The CDR3 loop reads CASSLADRGGNGYTF. CDR3 bases: TGCGCCAGCAGCTTGGCCGACAGGGGAGGGAATGGCTACACCTTC.

This clonotype appeared a few times. The CDR3 DNA reads TGTGCCAGCAGCTTAGGTGGACAGGGGGGGTCCTATGGCTACACCTTC. Residues: CASSLGGQGGSYGYTF. The rearrangement joins TRBV7-2 to TRBJ1-2; TRBD1 matches 10 bases. The V and J ends lost 1 base and 4 bases, in that order; junction bases with no gene match: 6. Germline assignment: CDR1 SGHTA and CDR2 FQGNSA. This CDR3 comprises 16 residues.

This chain connects TRBV7-9 to TRBJ2-2, with TRBD2 matching over 7 bases. The V segment lost 4 bases and the J segment 3 bases; nucleotides outside the gene matches: 5. The germline V gene has CDR1 SEHNR and CDR2 FQNEAQ (reference sequence). There are 15 residues in the CDR3. The CDR3 loop reads CASSWGGTDTGELFF. The CDR3 DNA is TGTGCCAGCAGCTGGGGGGGAACTGACACCGGGGAGCTGTTTTTT.

The chain couples TRBV27 to TRBJ1-6; tentatively, D is TRBD1 (5 bases). Trimming left V 3 bases short and J 0 bases short, with 12 bases between. This CDR3 comprises 17 residues. CDR1 and CDR2 from the germline V gene are MNHEY and SMNVEV (reference sequence). This chain's CDR3 is CASSFRTRTSYNSPLHF. The CDR3 nucleotides read TGTGCCAGCAGTTTTCGGACACGTACCTCCTATAATTCACCCCTCCACTTT.

This clonotype showed up just a few times. The J gene is TRBJ1-2, the V gene TRBV10-2, with 7 bases lining up with TRBD1. After removal of 9 bases from V and 2 bases from J, the junction contained 9 bases not matched to a gene. CDR1 and CDR2 from the germline V gene are WSHSY and SAAADI. The CDR3 length is 14 residues. The CDR3 nucleotides read TGCGCCAGTTCAACCAGGACAGGAAACTATGGCTACACCTTC. This encodes CASSTRTGNYGYTF.